This T cell receptor (beta chain) is from a study of cytomegalovirus exposure and HLA in healthy donors (dated by TCRdb to between 2016 and 2019). In terms of the full investigation: An earlier analysis of several hundred of the donors reported approximately 280 Gb of sequence data and 95 million to 130 million unique TCR beta sequences obtained from around 180 million T cells. Roughly 300 gigabases of sequencing data and approximately 85 million unique TCR sequences were included in an early release covering several hundred HLA-typed donors. The genetic ancestry cluster associated with self-reported Caucasian donors included roughly 84% of the 398 genotyped donors. The study aimed to test whether cataloging public T cell receptors could reveal signatures of past pathogen exposure. The study profiled the T cell repertoires of more than 500 subjects by immunosequencing and related them to cytomegalovirus serostatus. A separate validation cohort of 100 to 150 different subjects was used in addition to the roughly 670-subject first cohort. To predict cytomegalovirus infection status, the study combined high-throughput TCR immunosequencing, statistical association of individual TCRs with disease status, and machine learning. To study patterns of TCR occurrence, a later analysis re-analyzed previously published TCR beta repertoires from 666 donors and added high-resolution HLA genotyping. The later analysis used no new phenotypic data to find candidate immune exposures, relying instead on TCR beta sequences and their occurrence across donors. An earlier analysis of some 600 of the donors applied high-throughput TCR beta sequencing to assess whether each TCR beta V gene segment acted as functional or pseudogenic. Donor age, sex, ethnicity and CMV serostatus were collected together with the repertoire data. In a later genetic analysis, genome-wide SNP genotypes for about three fifths of the roughly 670 donors were used, and that subset was treated as a discovery cohort. All discovery cohort repertoires had been generated on a single sequencing platform. Both class I and class II loci were covered by HLA typing, at four-digit resolution. Typing coverage differed by locus: A, B, C, DRB1 and DQB1 were typed in roughly 629-640 donors, DQA1 in about 500, DPA1 in around 580, and DPB1 in approximately 450. Because of strong linkage in the cohort, roughly 5 DR-DQ haplotypes were treated as single units for association and clustering. Among some 410 genotyped donors of the cohort, an average of about 240,000 unique TCR beta nucleotide sequences was sequenced per donor, of which roughly 17% were non-productive. Beyond this particular receptor, the publication reports: The study gave a list of under 200 TCR beta chains associated with cytomegalovirus. In a later analysis, 15,000 to 20,000 TCR beta sequences were associated with specific HLA alleles at a false discovery rate of 0.05. In an earlier analysis of 587 of the donors, most TCR beta V segments were observed in productive rearrangements about 87% or about 30% of the time, broadly matching IMGT annotations. It was suggested by the authors that the approach could potentially be generalized to other disease states and immunological phenotypes. Linkage disequilibrium might explain the correlated functional status among segregating V segments, but an unknown experimental factor could not be excluded. In a later analysis, HLA-associated TCR beta chains were found to be more clonally expanded and to have lower generation probabilities than equally common non-associated chains. A later analysis found that most CMV-associated TCR beta chains appeared HLA-restricted, with HLA associations seemingly driven largely by CMV exposure. V-gene and J-gene trimming of TCR beta chains was associated with a missense DCLRE1C variant in a later genetic analysis, and the association was replicated in an independent cohort. Because counts were too low, about 17 rarely observed V segments, including chromosome 9 orphons, were excluded from the earlier analysis of around 590 of the donors. CMV serostatus was the only immune exposure information available for the cohort. When HLA alleles, especially DR and DQ, strongly co-occurred, TCR associations were difficult to assign to individual alleles. The classifier was reported to diagnose cytomegalovirus status with high specificity and sensitivity in both the original cohort and the validation cohort. According to a later genetic analysis, donors in an Asian-associated ancestry cluster had fewer N-insertions in productive TCRs than the approximately 630-donor mean. A further reported finding was that TCR beta sequences accurately predicted the HLA-A and HLA-B alleles for most subjects in the first cohort. While some public TCRs were present in many individuals, most TCR sequences turned up only very rarely across donors. In vitro tests confirmed that three of the cytomegalovirus-associated TCR beta chains recognize cytomegalovirus antigens. Because some donors lacked HLA typing at each locus, the association tests relied only on the typed subset. The sequencing pipeline was judged likely to have produced a cluster of highly shared sequence variants as a technical artifact. Sequencing depth was assumed to be roughly uniform across donors in the presence/absence analyses, though that assumption may not hold. Some IMGT-functional V segments, including TRBV6-2 and TRBV6-3, could not be distinguished by the 87-base-pair reads and were therefore excluded. A later analysis found that TCR association rates varied across HLA loci, with DRB1 alleles showing the most associated TCRs and HLA-C alleles the fewest. Several of the top co-occurrence clusters appeared to be linked to parvovirus B19, influenza, CMV and Epstein-Barr virus, according to a later analysis. This cohort had only TCR beta chains sequenced, and the lack of alpha or paired-chain data limited which features could be detected.

The cysteine opens and the phenylalanine closes a CDR3 of 15 amino acids. CDR3 DNA only is kept here, 45 bases in frame from base 1. The germline V gene gives CDR1 as SGHAT and CDR2 as FQNNGV. V and J are truncated by 4 bases and 5 bases respectively, leaving an intervening sequence of 17 bases. Points on this clone: The antigen this receptor binds is unknown. The input lacks base qualities; no much larger clone sits a single base away.

The cohort was made up of approximately 700 healthy bone marrow donors. At the time of sampling, every cohort member was nominally healthy, though immune exposures that went unrecorded were likely present. The donor tested CMV seropositive and was one of the 289 seropositive cohort members. A peripheral blood sample was provided by each donor, and peripheral blood mononuclear cells were used for TCR beta sequencing. The Qiagen DNeasy Blood Extraction Kit was used to extract genomic DNA from the blood cell samples. Library creation used the immunoSEQ multiplex PCR assay. For the multiplex PCR, a mixture combining 60 forward primers for TCR Vbeta segments and 13 reverse primers for TCR Jbeta segments was used. A multiplex PCR assay on genomic DNA amplified the CDR3 region of rearranged TCR beta genes. Amplified TCR beta libraries were sequenced as 87-base-pair reads on the Illumina HiSeq System. On the study's bioinformatics: A later analysis tallied 75 million to 95 million unique TCR beta chains across the 666 repertoires, and some 10 million of those chains were shared by two or more donors. Raw reads were error-corrected and collapsed into unique sequences by a nearest-neighbor algorithm in which closely related sequences were merged to remove PCR and sequencing errors. To assign V, D and J gene segments, CDR3 sequences were aligned to IMGT reference sequences. Each retained sequence needed at least a six-nucleotide match to both a V gene segment and a J gene segment. A rearrangement counted as productive if the CDR3 had no stop codons and remained in frame with V and J, and every other rearrangement counted as non-productive. Following IMGT convention, CDR3 was defined as the stretch from the second conserved V-encoded cysteine up to the conserved J-encoded phenylalanine. The earlier analysis of 587 of the donors excluded sequences that lacked an unambiguous match to a single V gene segment. In an earlier analysis of several hundred of the donors, V segments were called functional above 56.7% productive rearrangements and were called segregating when the between-donor standard deviation exceeded 5%. A statistical classification framework was developed to diagnose cytomegalovirus status using the catalog of TCR beta chain sequences. V and J gene assignment, in a later analysis, came from comparing TCR nucleotide sequences with IMGT/GENE-DB human TR gene sequences. In a later analysis, CDR3 sequences and most-parsimonious VDJ recombination scenarios were assigned using the TCRdist pipeline. A later analysis defined each TCR beta chain by its CDR3 amino acid sequence plus V-gene family, and excluded reads lacking a unique V-gene family. To address suspected cross-contamination and a sequencing artifact, a later analysis removed 592 highly shared, low-generation-probability nucleotide sequences. In a later analysis, a clonal expansion index for each public chain was calculated from normalized within-repertoire ranks of inferred template counts. A later analysis computed generation probabilities with a VDJ recombination model fitted to out-of-frame rearrangements, and checked the results against IGoR. Hypergeometric tests were used in a later analysis to score TCR-TCR, TCR-HLA and TCR-CMV co-occurrence, with a repertoire-size bias correction applied to the TCR pairs. In a later analysis, false discovery rates were estimated by permuting HLA or CMV assignments 20 times. In a later analysis, co-occurring TCRs were grouped using DBSCAN, with TCRdist sequence similarity added in when clustering inside HLA-allele-positive subsets. Co-occurrence clustering excluded repertoires with fewer than 30,000 or more than 120,000 public chains, plus five with anomalous nucleotide sharing. TCRdb re-hosts the immuneACCESS table, in-frame sequences only. Its copies lack some clones; in the studies checked, an unresolved V gene accounts for under half of them, and the cause for the rest is not known. V and J calls and clone size are copied from that table; D and trimming were computed from the DNA. Counted in this sample were about 150,000 clones; over 65% of them appeared once. The ten largest clones represent about 13% of the sample.

The clonotype originates from a man aged 35 to 55 in good health and CMV-seropositive. This sequence uses TRBV11-2 and TRBJ2-5; TRBD2 is a possible D gene, resting on 6 matching bases. The sample taken for sequencing was PBMCs. The CDR3 region reads CASSSTFGGRETQYF. In nucleotides, the sequence is TGTGCCAGCAGCTCAACATTCGGGGGTCGGGAGACCCAGTACTTC.